The 6 T cell receptor beta chains below all came from one sample that was sequenced in a study of T-cell reconstitution after alpha-beta-depleted transplantation in children listed by TCRdb under 2016. The sample's treatment or condition label, decoded: allogeneic hematopoietic cell transplantation with graft depleted of TCRalphabeta T cells and CD19 B cells. The library was prepared using PCR. The listed sequencing device is Illumina HiSeq 2500. Molecular barcoding was employed in the preparation of TCR libraries, with unique molecular identifiers being used to normalize TCRbeta repertoire quantification. TCRdb redid the processing of the public reads, applying fastp at Q25 and MiXCR, and retained in-frame beta chains. Each entry is one CDR3 protein sequence, shown with its most common DNA and genes. The sample table holds about 980,000 distinct CDR3 sequences, of which less than 30% were seen once. 25% to 35% of the sample is taken by the ten largest.

Sample: PBMCs, mostly from graft donor cells, taken 360 days after TCRalphabeta/CD19-depleted stem cell transplant. These receptors originate from a boy under three years old who had a stem cell transplant for SCID, so the T cells may come from the graft donor.

The rearrangement uses TRBV29-1 and TRBJ2-5, with TRBD2 identical over 10 bases. CDR1 SQVTM and CDR2 ANQGSEA come from the germline V gene. Unmatched junction bases numbered 6, after V lost 6 bases and J lost 2 bases. The CDR3 contains 14 residues. DNA of the CDR3: TGCAGCGTCAGGACTAGCGGAATACAAGAGACCCAGTACTTC. As protein: CSVRTSGIQETQYF.

This clonotype was counted only a few times. The chain combines TRBV7-2 with TRBJ2-7; D is unresolved. V lost 5 bases and J lost 5, with 13 bases in between. The CDR3 spans 13 residues. CDR1 and CDR2 (germline): SGHTA, FQGNSA. CDR3 amino acids: CASSKVLVHEQYF. The CDR3 DNA reads as TGTGCCAGCAGCAAAGTATTGGTCCACGAGCAGTACTTC. Based on the CDR3 plus reference TRBV7-2 and TRBJ2-7, the full variable domain is GAGVSQSPSNKVTEKGKDVELRCDPISGHTALYWYRQSLGQGLEFLIYFQGNSAPDKSGLPSDRFSAERTGGSVSTLTIQRTQQEDSAVYLCASSKVLVHEQYFGPGTRLTVT.

This chain connects TRBV20-1 to TRBJ2-7; 12 bases are a match to TRBD1. The germline CDR1 and CDR2 sequences are DFQATT and SNEGSKA (reference sequence). The CDR3 extends over 14 amino acids. V was clipped by 6 bases and J by 0 bases; unmatched bases: 3. The CDR3 DNA sequence: TGCAGTGCCGGGACAGGGGGCGCCTCCTACGAGCAGTACTTC. Amino acids: CSAGTGGASYEQYF.

This clonotype was counted a few times. The genes are TRBV5-1 and TRBJ2-5; D perhaps matches TRBD1 (5 bases). Trimming took off 5 bases at V and 5 bases at J, with 19 bases between the two ends. The CDR3 has 15 amino acids. CDR1 is SGHRS and CDR2 is YFSETQ in the germline V gene. CDR3 loop: CASSGRPLRGETQYF. The DNA of the CDR3 is TGCGCCAGCAGTGGTAGGCCCCTAAGGGGTGAGACCCAGTACTTC.

This chain joins TRBV4-1 and TRBJ2-7, with D maybe TRBD1 (5 bases). The CDR3 runs 16 residues. Trimming removed 1 base at V and 0 bases at J, with 13 bases between. Germline values: CDR1 MGHRA, CDR2 YSYEKL. The CDR3 spells CASSQGSQGSSYEQYF. CDR3 DNA sequence: TGCGCCAGCAGCCAAGGGTCCCAGGGAAGCTCCTACGAGCAGTACTTC.

This clonotype was found a few times. The V gene is TRBV4-2, the J gene TRBJ2-2; 7 nucleotides line up with TRBD1. V dropped 6 bases and J dropped 2; count of bases not matched to a gene: 18. The CDR3 has 19 amino acids. Germline V gene sequence: CDR1 LGHNA, CDR2 YNFKEQ. The CDR3 DNA reads as TGTGCCAGCAGTCGAGAGACAGGGCCGGGACATCGAAACACCGGGGAGCTGTTTTTT. Its translation is CASSRETGPGHRNTGELFF.